This is a list of T cell receptor beta chains from one sample in a study of blood T cell repertoires in COVID-19. The protocol was immunoSEQ multiplex PCR, while the TCRdb copy is restricted to in-frame clones and leaves out a portion. The repertoire holds about 62,000 clones, with roughly 90% as singletons. The sample consisted of peripheral blood. These receptors were obtained from a human donor in a cohort sampled during active COVID-19. The CDR3 runs from the conserved cysteine through the conserved F or W. A D gene is named only where the DNA matches it firmly. Some rows mark clone size as missing; the rest say once, few, many or name a class of expanded clone.

clone size: .
D gene: TRBD2
V gene: TRBV7-2
J gene: TRBJ2-3
CDR3 DNA: TGTGCCAGCAGCCCCCGGACTAGCGGGCTAAATCCTACGCAGTATTTT
CDR3 protein: CASSPRTSGLNPTQYF

clone size: .
D gene: TRBD2
V gene: TRBV7-8
J gene: TRBJ2-7
CDR3 DNA: TGTGCCAGCAAACTGACTAGCGGGAGGGACGAGCAGTACTTC
CDR3 protein: CASKLTSGRDEQYF

clone size: .
D gene: .
V gene: TRBV14
J gene: TRBJ2-7
CDR3 DNA: TGTGCCAGCAGTCGGGGGAACGAGCAGTACTTC
CDR3 protein: CASSRGNEQYF

clone size: .
D gene: .
V gene: TRBV9
J gene: TRBJ2-3
CDR3 DNA: TGTGCCAGCAGCCGAGCATTGAGTACGCAGTATTTT
CDR3 protein: CASSRALSTQYF

clone size: few
D gene: .
V gene: TRBV7-9
J gene: TRBJ2-5
CDR3 DNA: TGTGCCAGCAGCCCGAGGGGGACAAGAGCACAAGAGACCCAGTACTTC
CDR3 protein: CASSPRGTRAQETQYF

clone size: .
D gene: .
V gene: TRBV6-5
J gene: TRBJ1-5
CDR3 DNA: TGTGCCAGCAGTTCGTTGACAGGAGGCAATCAGCCCCAGCATTTT
CDR3 protein: CASSSLTGGNQPQHF

clone size: .
D gene: TRBD1
V gene: TRBV30
J gene: TRBJ2-3
CDR3 DNA: TGTGCCTGGGCCACCGGGACAGGCACAGATACGCAGTATTTT
CDR3 protein: CAWATGTGTDTQYF

clone size: .
D gene: .
V gene: TRBV9
J gene: TRBJ1-5
CDR3 DNA: TGTGCCAGCTCTAAAGGAGTAACGGGCAATCAGCCCCAGCATTTT
CDR3 protein: CASSKGVTGNQPQHF

clone size: .
D gene: .
V gene: TRBV3-1/TRBV3-2
J gene: TRBJ2-1
CDR3 DNA: TGTGCCAGCAGCCAAGTCCTAAGCTTCTCGAGCTCCTACAATGAGCAGTTCTTC
CDR3 protein: CASSQVLSFSSSYNEQFF

clone size: .
D gene: .
V gene: TRBV7-8
J gene: TRBJ1-4
CDR3 DNA: TGTGCCAGCAGCTCGAACCGGGTACAGGGAAAACTGTTTTTT
CDR3 protein: CASSSNRVQGKLFF

clone size: .
D gene: .
V gene: TRBV28
J gene: TRBJ2-7
CDR3 DNA: TGTGCCAGCACTACGTACAGAAACCCCTACGAGCAGTACTTC
CDR3 protein: CASTTYRNPYEQYF

clone size: .
D gene: TRBD2
V gene: TRBV7-2
J gene: TRBJ2-3
CDR3 DNA: TGTGCCAGCAGCGGCCGGGACTACACTCCAACAGATACGCAGTATTTT
CDR3 protein: CASSGRDYTPTDTQYF

clone size: .
D gene: TRBD1
V gene: TRBV19
J gene: TRBJ1-5
CDR3 DNA: TGTGCCAGTAGGACAGGGGGAGTTGGTCAGCCCCAGCATTTT
CDR3 protein: CASRTGGVGQPQHF

clone size: .
D gene: .
V gene: TRBV14
J gene: TRBJ2-3
CDR3 DNA: TGTGCCAGCAGCCACTCCCCCGGATGGGGTTTCGCGGGGCAGTATTTT
CDR3 protein: CASSHSPGWGFAGQYF

clone size: .
D gene: .
V gene: TRBV27
J gene: TRBJ2-7
CDR3 DNA: TGTGCCAGCAGTTCCGTCGTGGGGGGCGAGCAGTACTTC
CDR3 protein: CASSSVVGGEQYF

clone size: .
D gene: TRBD2
V gene: TRBV7-2
J gene: TRBJ2-7
CDR3 DNA: TGTGCCAGCAGGCGGGACTACCTTTCCTCCTACGAGCAGTACTTC
CDR3 protein: CASRRDYLSSYEQYF

clone size: .
D gene: TRBD2
V gene: TRBV7-2
J gene: TRBJ2-5
CDR3 DNA: TGTGCCAGCAGCCCGGGGGGGAGTCCCTCCGAGACCCAGTACTTC
CDR3 protein: CASSPGGSPSETQYF

clone size: .
D gene: .
V gene: TRBV18
J gene: TRBJ1-1
CDR3 DNA: TGTGCCAGCTCACCGGCGGGGGCTGGGGGCACTGAAGCTTTCTTT
CDR3 protein: CASSPAGAGGTEAFF

clone size: .
D gene: .
V gene: TRBV7-9
J gene: TRBJ1-5
CDR3 DNA: TGTGCCAGCAGCTTAGGGCTTCCTCGGGATCAGCCCCAGCATTTT
CDR3 protein: CASSLGLPRDQPQHF

clone size: .
D gene: .
V gene: TRBV15
J gene: TRBJ1-5
CDR3 DNA: TGTGCCACCAGCTCCCGGAGAAGATACAGCAATCAGCCCCAGCATTTT
CDR3 protein: CATSSRRRYSNQPQHF

clone size: .
D gene: TRBD1
V gene: TRBV7-2
J gene: TRBJ1-5
CDR3 DNA: TGTGCCAGCAGCACGGGACAGGGGGGTCAGCCCCAGCATTTT
CDR3 protein: CASSTGQGGQPQHF

clone size: .
D gene: .
V gene: TRBV20-1
J gene: TRBJ1-3
CDR3 DNA: TGCAGTGCTAGTGACGGGGTGGGCCCTGGAAACACCATATATTTT
CDR3 protein: CSASDGVGPGNTIYF

clone size: .
D gene: TRBD2
V gene: TRBV4-1
J gene: TRBJ2-3
CDR3 DNA: TGCGCCAGCAGCCCGGGACTAGTTGGAGATACGCAGTATTTT
CDR3 protein: CASSPGLVGDTQYF

clone size: once
D gene: .
V gene: TRBV4-3
J gene: TRBJ2-1
CDR3 DNA: TGCGCCAGCAGCCAAGAGGGACTGGAGACCAATGAGCAGTTCTTC
CDR3 protein: CASSQEGLETNEQFF

clone size: .
D gene: TRBD2
V gene: TRBV15
J gene: TRBJ2-3
CDR3 DNA: TGTGCCACCGGGACTAGCGCAGATACGCAGTATTTT
CDR3 protein: CATGTSADTQYF

clone size: once
D gene: .
V gene: TRBV7-9
J gene: TRBJ2-5
CDR3 DNA: TGTGCCAGCAGTTTCTACCCGGCGCGGGAGACCCAGTACTTC
CDR3 protein: CASSFYPARETQYF

clone size: .
D gene: .
V gene: TRBV29-1
J gene: TRBJ1-1
CDR3 DNA: TGCAGCGCCGAGCCCCCAACGGGGGGACTTCCGAACACTGAAGCTTTCTTT
CDR3 protein: CSAEPPTGGLPNTEAFF

clone size: .
D gene: .
V gene: TRBV19
J gene: TRBJ2-5
CDR3 DNA: TGTGCCAGTAGTCCCGACAGGAGAGAGACCCAGTACTTC
CDR3 protein: CASSPDRRETQYF

clone size: .
D gene: .
V gene: TRBV5-1
J gene: TRBJ2-3
CDR3 DNA: TGCGCCAGCAGCACGGGCGGGGCGTCCACAGATACGCAGTATTTT
CDR3 protein: CASSTGGASTDTQYF

clone size: .
D gene: TRBD2
V gene: TRBV30
J gene: TRBJ2-5
CDR3 DNA: TGTGCCTGGAGTTCCGGACTAGCGGGGGAGACCCAGTACTTC
CDR3 protein: CAWSSGLAGETQYF

clone size: .
D gene: TRBD1
V gene: TRBV5-1
J gene: TRBJ1-1
CDR3 DNA: TGCGCCAGCAGCCCAGACAGGGGCGCAATGAACACTGAAGCTTTCTTT
CDR3 protein: CASSPDRGAMNTEAFF

clone size: .
D gene: TRBD1
V gene: TRBV24-1
J gene: TRBJ2-3
CDR3 DNA: TGTGCCACCAGTGATCCAGGGGGCGACACAGATACGCAGTATTTT
CDR3 protein: CATSDPGGDTDTQYF

clone size: .
D gene: .
V gene: TRBV4-1
J gene: TRBJ1-4
CDR3 DNA: TGCGCCAGCAGCCAGAAGGGGTTGACTAATGAAAAACTGTTTTTT
CDR3 protein: CASSQKGLTNEKLFF

clone size: .
D gene: TRBD1
V gene: TRBV7-8
J gene: TRBJ1-2
CDR3 DNA: TGTGCCAGCAGCTTGGCAGCTCGACAGGGGGCTCAGGGCTACACCTTC
CDR3 protein: CASSLAARQGAQGYTF

clone size: .
D gene: .
V gene: TRBV11-2
J gene: TRBJ2-5
CDR3 DNA: TGTGCCAGCAGCTTAGGCGGCAACCAAGAGACCCAGTACTTC
CDR3 protein: CASSLGGNQETQYF